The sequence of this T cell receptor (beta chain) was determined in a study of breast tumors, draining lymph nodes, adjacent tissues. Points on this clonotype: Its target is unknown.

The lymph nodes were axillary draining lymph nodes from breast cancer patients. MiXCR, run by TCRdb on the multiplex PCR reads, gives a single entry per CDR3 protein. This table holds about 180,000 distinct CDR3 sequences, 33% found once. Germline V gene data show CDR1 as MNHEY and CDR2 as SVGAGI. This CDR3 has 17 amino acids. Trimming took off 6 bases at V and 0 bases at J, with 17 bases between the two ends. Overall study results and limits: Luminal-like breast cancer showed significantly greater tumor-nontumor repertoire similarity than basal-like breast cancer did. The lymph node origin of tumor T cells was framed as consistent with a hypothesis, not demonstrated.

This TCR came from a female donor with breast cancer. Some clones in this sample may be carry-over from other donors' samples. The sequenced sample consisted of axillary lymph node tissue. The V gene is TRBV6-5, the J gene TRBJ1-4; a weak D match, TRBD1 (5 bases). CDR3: CASRERQPTSTNEKLFF. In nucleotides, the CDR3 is TGTGCCAGCAGGGAGCGACAGCCGACCTCAACTAATGAAAAACTGTTTTTT.